The rows below give T cell receptor beta chains drawn from one sample of a study of blood T cell repertoires in COVID-19. The assay was immunoSEQ multiplex PCR, and TCRdb's table has in-frame clones only and misses some. The top ten clones hold 2.5% of a sample with about 230,000 clones, around 88% of them seen once. The specimen was PBMCs or T cells enriched from blood (not recorded which). These receptors were taken from a woman aged 35 to 49 with acute COVID-19. CDR3s include the opening cysteine and the closing phenylalanine or tryptophan. A D gene is named only where the DNA matches it firmly. For some rows the clone size is stated as once, few or many, or as a class when expanded; others skip it.

NA,TRBJ2-7,NA,TRBV7-2,CASSSSRNEQYF,TGTGCCAGCAGCTCCTCTAGGAACGAGCAGTACTTC
NA,TRBJ2-7,NA,TRBV5-1,CASSAGSLNYEQYF,TGCGCCAGCAGCGCCGGTAGCCTAAACTACGAGCAGTACTTC
few,TRBJ1-5,NA,TRBV27,CASSLRGGDNQPQHF,TGTGCCAGCAGTTTGCGGGGGGGGGACAATCAGCCCCAGCATTTT
NA,TRBJ1-2,NA,TRBV30,CAWSRILGGDGYTF,TGTGCCTGGAGTCGCATACTGGGAGGGGATGGCTACACCTTC
NA,TRBJ1-3,TRBD1,TRBV7-7,CASSLDRGPGNTIYF,TGTGCCAGCAGCTTGGACAGGGGGCCTGGAAACACCATATATTTT
NA,TRBJ1-1,NA,TRBV5-4,CASSFTPGPNTEAFF,TGTGCCAGCAGCTTCACACCAGGGCCGAACACTGAAGCTTTCTTT
once,TRBJ2-2,NA,TRBV24-1,CATSDLKGAGLNTGELFF,TGTGCCACCAGTGATTTAAAGGGAGCGGGTTTGAACACCGGGGAGCTGTTTTTT
NA,TRBJ1-1,TRBD1,TRBV5-1,CASSLDRGRTEAFF,TGCGCCAGCAGCTTGGACAGGGGGCGAACTGAAGCTTTCTTT
NA,TRBJ2-3,TRBD1,TRBV24-1,CATSDSGQGMDTQYF,TGTGCCACCAGTGACTCGGGACAGGGGATGGATACGCAGTATTTT
NA,TRBJ2-5,NA,TRBV5-1,CASSLVADQETQYF,TGCGCCAGCAGCTTGGTGGCAGACCAAGAGACCCAGTACTTC
NA,TRBJ1-2,NA,TRBV27,CASSIRGKGYTF,TGTGCCAGCTCGATTCGGGGGAAAGGCTACACCTTC
NA,TRBJ1-2,TRBD1,TRBV5-4,CASSPQTGKVVGYTF,TGTGCCAGCAGCCCTCAGACAGGGAAGGTGGTTGGCTACACCTTC
few,TRBJ1-5,NA,TRBV7-2,CASSSTLSNQPQHF,TGTGCCAGCAGCTCTACCCTTAGCAATCAGCCCCAGCATTTT
NA,TRBJ1-2,NA,TRBV2,CASRGYGYTF,TGTGCCAGCCGAGGGTATGGCTACACCTTC
few,TRBJ2-1,TRBD2,TRBV9,CASSVVGGSGEQFF,TGTGCCAGCAGCGTAGTCGGGGGGTCAGGGGAGCAGTTCTTC
NA,TRBJ1-5,NA,TRBV7-9,CASSLIVNQPQHF,TGTGCCAGCAGCTTAATAGTCAATCAGCCCCAGCATTTT
NA,TRBJ1-1,TRBD1,TRBV19,CASSSWTGGYTEAFF,TGTGCCAGTAGTAGTTGGACAGGGGGATACACTGAAGCTTTCTTT
NA,TRBJ1-2,NA,TRBV12-5,CASGLPGDSHVNYGYTF,TGTGCTAGTGGTTTGCCCGGAGACAGTCACGTTAACTATGGCTACACCTTC
NA,TRBJ1-1,NA,TRBV19,CASSIPRTGKTEAFF,TGTGCCAGTAGTATTCCCAGGACTGGGAAGACTGAAGCTTTCTTT
NA,TRBJ1-2,TRBD1,TRBV2,CASPGQGRGYTF,TGTGCCAGCCCGGGACAGGGGCGCGGCTACACCTTC
few,TRBJ2-2,NA,TRBV18,CASSPLPGQNTGELFF,TGTGCCAGCTCACCTCTCCCCGGACAGAACACCGGGGAGCTGTTTTTT
NA,TRBJ1-1,NA,TRBV2,CASSEEVGAFF,TGTGCCAGCAGTGAAGAAGTGGGCGCTTTCTTT
NA,TRBJ1-1,NA,TRBV30,CAWSRSLNTEAFF,TGTGCCTGGAGCAGGTCCCTGAACACTGAAGCTTTCTTT
NA,TRBJ2-2,NA,TRBV3-1/TRBV3-2,CASSQDPGWSGELFF,TGTGCCAGCAGCCAAGACCCGGGGTGGAGCGGGGAGCTGTTTTTT
NA,TRBJ2-7,NA,TRBV2,CAIKQTGLGMYEQYF,TGTGCCATCAAACAAACGGGTTTGGGTATGTACGAGCAGTACTTC
NA,TRBJ1-3,NA,TRBV25-1,CASSEYPAVDTIYF,TGTGCCAGCAGTGAATACCCGGCGGTCGACACCATATATTTT
NA,TRBJ1-1,NA,TRBV5-1,CASSLDRPMNTEAFF,TGCGCCAGCAGCTTGGACAGACCCATGAACACTGAAGCTTTCTTT
once,TRBJ2-1,NA,TRBV13,CASSFFSGGDRGSDEQFF,TGTGCCAGCAGCTTCTTTTCGGGTGGAGACAGAGGAAGCGATGAGCAGTTCTTC
NA,TRBJ1-2,NA,TRBV24-1,CATSDPGQRGYTF,TGTGCCACCAGTGACCCGGGACAACGGGGCTACACCTTC
NA,TRBJ2-7,TRBD1,TRBV5-1,CASSLEGWGTGSYEQYF,TGCGCCAGCAGCTTGGAAGGGTGGGGGACAGGCTCCTACGAGCAGTACTTC
NA,TRBJ1-5,TRBD1,TRBV5-6,CASSFTGGTQPQHF,TGTGCCAGCAGCTTTACAGGGGGCACTCAGCCCCAGCATTTT
once,TRBJ2-5,TRBD2,TRBV29-1,CSAPGGNRETQYF,TGCAGCGCCCCGGGGGGAAATAGGGAGACCCAGTACTTC